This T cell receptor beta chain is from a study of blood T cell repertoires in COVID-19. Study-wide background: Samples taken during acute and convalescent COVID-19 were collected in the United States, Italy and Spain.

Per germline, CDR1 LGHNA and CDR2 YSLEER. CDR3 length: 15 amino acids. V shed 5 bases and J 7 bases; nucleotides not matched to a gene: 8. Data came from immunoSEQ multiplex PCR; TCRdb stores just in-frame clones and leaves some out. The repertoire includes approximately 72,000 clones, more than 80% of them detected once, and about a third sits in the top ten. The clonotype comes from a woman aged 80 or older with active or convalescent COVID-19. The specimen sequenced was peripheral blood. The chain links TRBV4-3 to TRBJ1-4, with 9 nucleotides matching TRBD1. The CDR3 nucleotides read TGCGCCAGCAGCACCCGACAGGGGGGAGGTGAAAAACTGTTTTTT. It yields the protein CASSTRQGGGEKLFF.